This T cell receptor (beta chain) originates from a study of T-cell reconstitution after alpha-beta-depleted transplantation in children. CDR3 length equals 17 residues. In germline, CDR1 is SGHVS, CDR2 FNYEAQ. The V and J ends lost 5 bases and 7 bases, in that order; junction bases with no gene match: 12. Preparing the TCRbeta library involved the use of unique molecular identifiers. Each CDR3 protein gets one entry after TCRdb re-called the PCR reads with MiXCR. The repertoire holds 300,000 or so distinct CDR3 sequences, 9.9% seen once, with roughly a tenth in the top ten. The starting material was PBMCs from the stem cell graft donor, obtained from the stem cell graft. The rearrangement links TRBV7-6 to TRBJ2-2, with TRBD2 matching 11 bases. The TCR comes from a human donor who donated a stem cell graft to a child with SCID. CDR3 protein: CASSPGLAVERNGELFF. The CDR3 nucleotides read TGTGCCAGCAGCCCGGGACTAGCGGTGGAAAGGAACGGGGAGCTGTTTTTT.